This T cell receptor (beta chain) was recorded in a study of T cells in Graves' hyperthyroidism and ophthalmopathy. Study overall: Peripheral blood draws took place at initial diagnosis, ahead of any treatment.

Exclusion of a patient resulted from uncontrolled infection, other autoimmune disease, pregnancy or lactation. This clonotype was observed at least ten times. What was amplified from RNA transcripts were TCR beta CDR3 regions. HTBI primers were employed in a first-round RT-PCR of the TCR CDR3. One entry per CDR3 protein results from TCRdb running MiXCR on the multiplex PCR reads. This table holds 700,000 or so distinct CDR3 sequences, 15% to 20% found once. The source of this sequence is a man aged 18 to 35 with Graves' hyperthyroidism. The source material was blood.

The CDR3 DNA sequence: TGTGCCTGGAGTGTAGGCGGGAGGCGGACGCAGTATTTT. It specifies CAWSVGGRRTQYF. The chain is built from TRBV30 and TRBJ2-3; 8 nucleotides match TRBD2. The germline CDR1 and CDR2 sequences are GTSNPN and SVGIG (reference sequence). Trimming removed 0 bases from V and 9 bases from J; junction bases left unmatched: 5. The CDR3 contains 13 residues.